The 8 T cell receptor beta chains in this list originate from one sample, sequenced in a study of blood T cell repertoires in COVID-19. Sequenced by immunoSEQ multiplex PCR; TCRdb stores in-frame clones only, minus some. The sample includes some 130,000 clones, approximately 81% of them seen just once. Source material: PBMCs or T cells enriched from blood (not recorded which). The receptors here all came from a man aged 40-55 years with acute COVID-19.

J is TRBJ1-4 and V is TRBV28; the D is unclear. This CDR3 region has 15 residues. Between the trimmed V and J ends, which lost 5 bases and 3 bases, there was a span of 13 bases. CDR1 and CDR2 from the germline V gene are MDHEN and SYDVKM. In DNA form, the CDR3 reads TGTGCCAGCAGTCTCAGAGAGGAGGCTAATGAAAAACTGTTTTTT. This sequence encodes CASSLREEANEKLFF. Supplemented by reference TRBV28 and TRBJ1-4, the full variable domain reads DVKVTQSSRYLVKRTGEKVFLECVQDMDHENMFWYRQDPGLGLRLIYFSYDVKMKEKGDIPEGYSVSREKKERFSLILESASTNQTSMYLCASSLREEANEKLFFGSGTQLSVL.

The chain combines TRBV16 with TRBJ2-1; D call uncertain. CDR3 size: 13 residues. Deletions cut 1 base from V and 5 bases from J, with 6 bases between. Germline V lookup: CDR1 KGHSY, CDR2 FQNENV. This chain's CDR3 is CASSQWRNNEQFF. The DNA of the CDR3 is TGTGCCAGCAGCCAATGGCGGAACAATGAGCAGTTCTTC.

The CDR3 DNA is TGTGCCAGCAGTTACTACCGGGACAGGGATCCCCTCCACTTT. This codes for CASSYYRDRDPLHF. This chain connects TRBV6-5 to TRBJ1-6; 9 bases are shared with TRBD1. V lost 1 base and J lost 13; bases outside the gene matches: 5. Per germline, CDR1 MNHEY and CDR2 SVGAGI. The CDR3 extends over 14 amino acids.

The rearrangement links TRBV27 to TRBJ2-1; weak D call: TRBD1 (6 bases). V was clipped by 2 bases and J by 8 bases, with 16 bases between them. CDR3 size: 15 residues. Germline CDR1 reads MNHEY; CDR2 reads SMNVEV (reference sequence). The CDR3 sequence: CASSLIRAGDDEQFF. In DNA form, the CDR3 reads TGTGCCAGCAGTTTAATACGGGCAGGGGATGATGAGCAGTTCTTC.

This chain uses TRBV4-3 with TRBJ2-2, with 8 bases lining up with TRBD2. The length of the CDR3 is 16 residues. Losses at the gene ends were 0 bases for V and 3 bases for J; bases not matched to a gene: 3. Germline V gene sequence: CDR1 LGHNA, CDR2 YSLEER. The CDR3 nucleotides read TGCGCCAGCAGCCAAGAAGCGGGGGAGCACACCGGGGAGCTGTTTTTT. Translated: CASSQEAGEHTGELFF.

The chain employs TRBV5-1 and TRBJ1-1; TRBD1 matches at 10 bases. The CDR3 is made up of 17 amino acids. Per the germline V gene, CDR1 is SGHRS and CDR2 is YFSETQ. V was clipped by 3 bases and J by 1 base; unmatched bases: 9. CDR3 sequence (DNA): TGCGCCAGCAGCTCCAGTCCCGGGACAGGGGCGAACACTGAAGCTTTCTTT. This translates into CASSSSPGTGANTEAFF.

This chain joins TRBV5-1 and TRBJ2-2, with TRBD1 matching over 11 bases. The germline gives CDR1 SGHRS, CDR2 YFSETQ. Losses at the gene ends were 4 bases for V and 1 base for J; bases not matched to a gene: 15. This CDR3 spans 20 amino acids. The CDR3 DNA sequence: TGCGCCAGCAGCCTTCTTGGACAGGGGGCAACCCTACGGAACACCGGGGAGCTGTTTTTT. Its protein product is CASSLLGQGATLRNTGELFF. Drawing the rest from reference TRBV5-1 and TRBJ2-2, the complete variable domain is KAGVTQTPRYLIKTRGQQVTLSCSPISGHRSVSWYQQTPGQGLQFLFEYFSETQRNKGNFPGRFSGRQFSNSRSEMNVSTLELGDSALYLCASSLLGQGATLRNTGELFFGEGSRLTVL.

The chain uses TRBV4-2 and TRBJ1-2, with no clear D. The CDR3 consists of 13 residues. The germline V gene has CDR1 LGHNA and CDR2 YNFKEQ. Trimming cost V 0 bases and J 8 bases, with 10 bases left between them. CDR3 in DNA: TGTGCCAGCAGCCAAGATGTGGCAACCGGCTACACCTTC. This encodes CASSQDVATGYTF.